This T cell receptor (beta chain) was recorded in a study of long-term antiretroviral therapy in people with HIV. An immunoSEQ assay, version v3.0, was performed at survey level. Method: immunoSEQ multiplex PCR; TCRdb's copy keeps in-frame clones and lacks some. The sample holds approximately 18,000 clones, roughly 73% seen once. With regard to this clone: Antigen specificity is unknown.

After removal of 10 bases from V and 5 bases from J, the junction contained 6 bases not matched to a gene. The CDR3 length is 13 residues. CDR1 LNHDA and CDR2 SQIVND come from the germline V gene (reference sequence). Study-wide results and caveats: Dating from the mid-2000s to the late 2010s, the blood was possibly obtained under older ART regimens. Controls had broader CDR3 length ranges than HIV repertoires did. ART adherence was not documented, and neither viral resistance nor therapy changes had any data.

This specimen consisted of unsorted PBMCs, obtained 2.1 years before starting antiretroviral therapy. The receptor was derived from a man aged 25-45 years with HIV. This chain connects TRBV19 to TRBJ1-1; 11 positions match TRBD1. CDR3 coding DNA: TGTGCCATAAAAGGGACAGGGGGAACTGAAGCTTTCTTT. Translation gives CAIKGTGGTEAFF.